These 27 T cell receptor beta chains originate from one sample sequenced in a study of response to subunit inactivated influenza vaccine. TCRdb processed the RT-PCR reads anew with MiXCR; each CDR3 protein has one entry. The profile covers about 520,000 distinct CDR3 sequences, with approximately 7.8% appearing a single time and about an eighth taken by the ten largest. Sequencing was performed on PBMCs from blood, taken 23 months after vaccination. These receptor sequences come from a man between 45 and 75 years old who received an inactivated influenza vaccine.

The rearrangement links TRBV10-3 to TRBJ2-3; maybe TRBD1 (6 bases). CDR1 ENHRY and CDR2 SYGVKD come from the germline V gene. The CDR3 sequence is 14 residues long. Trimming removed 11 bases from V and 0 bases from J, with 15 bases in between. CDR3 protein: CAHGVGGSTDTQYF. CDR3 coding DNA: TGTGCCCACGGGGTTGGGGGCAGCACAGATACGCAGTATTTT.

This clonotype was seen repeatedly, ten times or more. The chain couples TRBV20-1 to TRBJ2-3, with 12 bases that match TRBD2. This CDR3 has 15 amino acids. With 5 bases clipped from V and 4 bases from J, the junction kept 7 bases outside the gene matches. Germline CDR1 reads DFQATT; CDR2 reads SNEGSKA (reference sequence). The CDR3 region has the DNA TGCAGTGCTGTGAGACTAGCGGGAGTTTCAGATACGCAGTATTTT. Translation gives CSAVRLAGVSDTQYF.

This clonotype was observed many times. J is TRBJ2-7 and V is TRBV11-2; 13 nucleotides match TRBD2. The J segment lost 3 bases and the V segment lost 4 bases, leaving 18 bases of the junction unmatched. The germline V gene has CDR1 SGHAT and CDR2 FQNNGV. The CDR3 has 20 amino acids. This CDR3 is CASSSLTGTSGVLSDYEQYF. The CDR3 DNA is TGTGCCAGCAGCTCCTTAACCGGGACTAGCGGGGTCTTATCGGACTACGAGCAGTACTTC.

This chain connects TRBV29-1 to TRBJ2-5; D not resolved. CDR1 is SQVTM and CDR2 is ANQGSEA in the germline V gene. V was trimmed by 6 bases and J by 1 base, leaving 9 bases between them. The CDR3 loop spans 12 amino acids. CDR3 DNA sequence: TGCAGCGTGGCCGGCCCCCAAGAGACCCAGTACTTC. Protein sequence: CSVAGPQETQYF.

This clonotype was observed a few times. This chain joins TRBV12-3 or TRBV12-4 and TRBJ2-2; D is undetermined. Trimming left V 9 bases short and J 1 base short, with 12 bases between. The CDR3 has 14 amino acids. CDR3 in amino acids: CASSLSMNTGELFF. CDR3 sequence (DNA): TGTGCCAGTTCTTTATCTATGAACACCGGGGAGCTGTTTTTT.

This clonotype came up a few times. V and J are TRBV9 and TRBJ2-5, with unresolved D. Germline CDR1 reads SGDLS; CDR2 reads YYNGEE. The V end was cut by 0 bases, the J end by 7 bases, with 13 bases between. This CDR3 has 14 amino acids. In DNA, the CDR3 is TGTGCCAGCAGCGTAGGGGCAGCCCCAGGGACCCAGTACTTC. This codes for CASSVGAAPGTQYF.

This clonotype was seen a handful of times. The CDR3 nucleotides read TGTGCCAGCAGTTTCTTGGGGAGTAAAAACATTCAGTACTTC. It specifies CASSFLGSKNIQYF. V and J are TRBV27 and TRBJ2-4; D is perhaps TRBD2 (5 bases). Germline V gene data show CDR1 as MNHEY and CDR2 as SMNVEV (reference sequence). The CDR3 covers 14 residues. V was trimmed by 3 bases and J by 4 bases, leaving 10 bases between them.

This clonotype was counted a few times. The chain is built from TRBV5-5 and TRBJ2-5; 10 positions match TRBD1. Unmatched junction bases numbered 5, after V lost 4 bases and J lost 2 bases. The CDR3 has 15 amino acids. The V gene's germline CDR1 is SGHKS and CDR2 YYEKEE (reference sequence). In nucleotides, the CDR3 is TGTGCCAGCAGCGCGTCGGACAGGGGGCAAGAGACCCAGTACTTC. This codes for CASSASDRGQETQYF. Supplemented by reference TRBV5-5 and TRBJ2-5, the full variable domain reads DAGVTQSPTHLIKTRGQQVTLRCSPISGHKSVSWYQQVLGQGPQFIFQYYEKEERGRGNFPDRFSARQFPNYSSELNVNALLLGDSALYLCASSASDRGQETQYFGPGTRLLVL.

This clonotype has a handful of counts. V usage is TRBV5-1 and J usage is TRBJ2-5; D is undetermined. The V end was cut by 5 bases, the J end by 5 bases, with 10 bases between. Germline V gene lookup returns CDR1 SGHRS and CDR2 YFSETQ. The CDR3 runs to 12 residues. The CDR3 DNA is TGCGCCAGCAGATCTCCCTCGGAGACCCAGTACTTC. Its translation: CASRSPSETQYF.

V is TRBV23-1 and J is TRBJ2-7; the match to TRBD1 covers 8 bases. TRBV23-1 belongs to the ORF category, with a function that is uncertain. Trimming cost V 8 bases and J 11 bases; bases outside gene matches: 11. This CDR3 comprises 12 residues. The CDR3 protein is CASDRDRSLKYF. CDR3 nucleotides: TGCGCCAGCGACCGGGACAGGTCCCTGAAGTACTTC.

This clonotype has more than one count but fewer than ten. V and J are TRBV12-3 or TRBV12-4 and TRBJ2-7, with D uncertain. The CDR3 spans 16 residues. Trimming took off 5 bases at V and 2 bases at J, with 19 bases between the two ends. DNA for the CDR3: TGTGCCAGCAGTCCCTCTCGACCCGGGTTACCCTACGAGCAGTACTTC. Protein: CASSPSRPGLPYEQYF.

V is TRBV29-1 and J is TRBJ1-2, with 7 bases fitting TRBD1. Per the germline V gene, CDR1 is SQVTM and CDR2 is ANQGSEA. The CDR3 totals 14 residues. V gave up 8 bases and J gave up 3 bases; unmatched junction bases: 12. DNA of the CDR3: TGCAGCACGTCAACAGGGGAAAGGGACTATGGCTACACCTTC. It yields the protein CSTSTGERDYGYTF.

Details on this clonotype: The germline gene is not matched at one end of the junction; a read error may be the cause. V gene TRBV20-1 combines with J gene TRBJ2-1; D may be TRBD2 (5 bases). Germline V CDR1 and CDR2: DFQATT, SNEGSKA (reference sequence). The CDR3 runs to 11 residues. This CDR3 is CSVSDGDERFF. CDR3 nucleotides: TGCAGTGTTTCTGACGGGGATGAGCGGTTCTTC.

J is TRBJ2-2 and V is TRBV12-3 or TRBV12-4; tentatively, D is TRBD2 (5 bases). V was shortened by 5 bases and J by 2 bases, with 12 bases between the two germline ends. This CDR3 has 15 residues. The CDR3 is CASSRTHSNTGELFF. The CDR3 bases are TGTGCCAGCAGTCGGACTCATTCTAACACCGGGGAGCTGTTTTTT.

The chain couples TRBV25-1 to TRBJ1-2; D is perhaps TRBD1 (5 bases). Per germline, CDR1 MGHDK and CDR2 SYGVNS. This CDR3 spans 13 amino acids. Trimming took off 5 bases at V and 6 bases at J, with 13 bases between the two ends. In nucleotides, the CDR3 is TGTGCCAGCAGTTTTTCGGGGCGGAATGGCTACACCTTC. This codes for CASSFSGRNGYTF.

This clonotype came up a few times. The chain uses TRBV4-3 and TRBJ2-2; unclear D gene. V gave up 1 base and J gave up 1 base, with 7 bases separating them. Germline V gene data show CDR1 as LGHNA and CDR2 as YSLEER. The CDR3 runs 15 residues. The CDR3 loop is CASSQVDQNTGELFF. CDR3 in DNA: TGCGCCAGCAGCCAAGTCGATCAGAACACCGGGGAGCTGTTTTTT.

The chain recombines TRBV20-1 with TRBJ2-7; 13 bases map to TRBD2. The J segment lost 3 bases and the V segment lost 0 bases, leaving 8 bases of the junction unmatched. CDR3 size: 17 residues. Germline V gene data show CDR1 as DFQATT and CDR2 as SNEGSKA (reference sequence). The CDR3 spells CSARDPRTSGSYYEQYF. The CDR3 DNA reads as TGCAGTGCTAGAGATCCCCGGACTAGCGGGAGTTACTACGAGCAGTACTTC.

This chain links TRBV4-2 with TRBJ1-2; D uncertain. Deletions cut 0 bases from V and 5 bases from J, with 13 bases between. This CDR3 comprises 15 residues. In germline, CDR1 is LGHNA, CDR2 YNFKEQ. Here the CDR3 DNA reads TGTGCCAGCAGCCAAGATCCACCGGACTATTATGGCTACACCTTC. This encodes CASSQDPPDYYGYTF.

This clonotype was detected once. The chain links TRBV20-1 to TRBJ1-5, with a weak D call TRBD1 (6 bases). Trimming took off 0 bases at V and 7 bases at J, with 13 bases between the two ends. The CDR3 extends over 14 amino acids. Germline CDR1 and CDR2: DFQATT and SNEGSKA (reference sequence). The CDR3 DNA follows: TGCAGTGCTAGAGATTCGGGGGGGCGGCAGCCCCAGCATTTT. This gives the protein CSARDSGGRQPQHF.

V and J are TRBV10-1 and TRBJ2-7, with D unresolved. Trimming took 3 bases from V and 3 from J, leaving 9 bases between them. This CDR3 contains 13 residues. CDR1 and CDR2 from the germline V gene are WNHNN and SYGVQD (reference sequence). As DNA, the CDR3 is TGCGCCAGCAGTGATCCCAGCTTCTACGAGCAGTACTTC. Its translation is CASSDPSFYEQYF.

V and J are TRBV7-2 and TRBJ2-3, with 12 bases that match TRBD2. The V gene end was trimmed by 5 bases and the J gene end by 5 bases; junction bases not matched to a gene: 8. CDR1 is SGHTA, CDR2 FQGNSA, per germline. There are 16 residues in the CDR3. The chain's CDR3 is CASSLRLAGEVDTQYF. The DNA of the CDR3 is TGTGCCAGCAGCCTCAGACTAGCGGGAGAGGTAGATACGCAGTATTTT.

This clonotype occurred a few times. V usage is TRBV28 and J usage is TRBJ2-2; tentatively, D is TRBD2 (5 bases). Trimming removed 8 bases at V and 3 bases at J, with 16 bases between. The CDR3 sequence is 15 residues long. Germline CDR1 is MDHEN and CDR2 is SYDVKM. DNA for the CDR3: TGTGCCAGCGGAGGAGTAGCAGAATACACCGGGGAGCTGTTTTTT. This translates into CASGGVAEYTGELFF. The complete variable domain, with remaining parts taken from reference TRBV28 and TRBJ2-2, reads DVKVTQSSRYLVKRTGEKVFLECVQDMDHENMFWYRQDPGLGLRLIYFSYDVKMKEKGDIPEGYSVSREKKERFSLILESASTNQTSMYLCASGGVAEYTGELFFGEGSRLTVL.

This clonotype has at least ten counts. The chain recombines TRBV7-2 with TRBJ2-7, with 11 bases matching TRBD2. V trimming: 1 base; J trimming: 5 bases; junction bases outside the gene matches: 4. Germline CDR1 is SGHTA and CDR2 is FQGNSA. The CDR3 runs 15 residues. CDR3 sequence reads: CASSLGLAGGNEQYF. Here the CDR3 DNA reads TGTGCCAGCAGCTTAGGCCTAGCGGGAGGAAACGAGCAGTACTTC.

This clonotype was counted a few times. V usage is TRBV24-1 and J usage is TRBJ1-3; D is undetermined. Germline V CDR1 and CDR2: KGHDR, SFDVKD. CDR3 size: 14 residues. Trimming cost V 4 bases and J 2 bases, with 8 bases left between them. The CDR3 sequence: CATSEQPAGNTIYF. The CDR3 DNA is TGTGCCACCAGTGAGCAGCCCGCTGGAAACACCATATATTTT.

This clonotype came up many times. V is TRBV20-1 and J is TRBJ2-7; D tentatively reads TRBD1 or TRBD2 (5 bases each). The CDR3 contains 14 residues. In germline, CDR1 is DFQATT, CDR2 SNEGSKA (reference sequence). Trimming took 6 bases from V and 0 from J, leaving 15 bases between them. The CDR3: CSARRDPASYEQYF. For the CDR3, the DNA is TGCAGTGCACGCCGGGACCCCGCCTCCTACGAGCAGTACTTC.

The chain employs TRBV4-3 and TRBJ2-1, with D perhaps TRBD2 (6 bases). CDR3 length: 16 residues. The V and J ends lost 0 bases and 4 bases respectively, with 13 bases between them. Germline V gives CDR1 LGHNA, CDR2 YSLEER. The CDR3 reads CASSQERARGYNEQFF. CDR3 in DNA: TGCGCCAGCAGCCAAGAGAGGGCGCGGGGATACAATGAGCAGTTCTTC.

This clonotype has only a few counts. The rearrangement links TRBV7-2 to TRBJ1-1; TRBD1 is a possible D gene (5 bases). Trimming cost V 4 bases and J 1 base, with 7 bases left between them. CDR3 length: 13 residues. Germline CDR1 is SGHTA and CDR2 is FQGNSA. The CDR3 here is CASSWTKNTEAFF. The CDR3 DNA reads TGTGCCAGCAGCTGGACAAAGAACACTGAAGCTTTCTTT.